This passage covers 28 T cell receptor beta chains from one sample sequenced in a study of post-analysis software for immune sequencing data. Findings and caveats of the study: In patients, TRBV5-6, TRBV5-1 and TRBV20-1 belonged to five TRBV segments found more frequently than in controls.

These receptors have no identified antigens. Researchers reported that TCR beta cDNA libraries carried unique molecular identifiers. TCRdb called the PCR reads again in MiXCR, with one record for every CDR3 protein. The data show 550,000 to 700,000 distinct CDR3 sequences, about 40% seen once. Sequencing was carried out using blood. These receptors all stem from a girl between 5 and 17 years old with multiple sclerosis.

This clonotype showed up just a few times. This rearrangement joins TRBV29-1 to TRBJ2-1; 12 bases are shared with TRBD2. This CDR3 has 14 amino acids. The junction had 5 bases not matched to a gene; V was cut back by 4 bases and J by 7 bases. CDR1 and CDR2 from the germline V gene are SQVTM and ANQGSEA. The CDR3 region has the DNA TGCAGCGTTGCTAGCGGGGGGGCGGGGAATGAGCAGTTCTTC. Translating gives CSVASGGAGNEQFF.

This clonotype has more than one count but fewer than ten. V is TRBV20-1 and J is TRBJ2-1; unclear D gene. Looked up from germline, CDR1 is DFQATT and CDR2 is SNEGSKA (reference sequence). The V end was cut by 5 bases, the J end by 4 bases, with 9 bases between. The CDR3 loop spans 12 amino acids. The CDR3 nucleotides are TGCAGTGCTCCTCTACGGTACAATGAGCAGTTCTTC. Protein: CSAPLRYNEQFF.

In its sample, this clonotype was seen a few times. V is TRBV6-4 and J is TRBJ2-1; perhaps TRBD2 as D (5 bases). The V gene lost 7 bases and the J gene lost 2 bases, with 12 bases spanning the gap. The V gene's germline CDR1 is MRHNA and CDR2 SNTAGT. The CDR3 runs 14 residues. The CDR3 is CASMEDGAYNEQFF. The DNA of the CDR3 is TGTGCCAGCATGGAGGACGGGGCCTACAATGAGCAGTTCTTC.

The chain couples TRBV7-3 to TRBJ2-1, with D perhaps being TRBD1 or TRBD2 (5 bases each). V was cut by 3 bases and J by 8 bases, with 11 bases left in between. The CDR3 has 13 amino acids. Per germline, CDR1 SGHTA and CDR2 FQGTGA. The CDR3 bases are TGTGCCAGCAGCTTTTTGAGAGGGGATGAGCAGTTCTTC. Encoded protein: CASSFLRGDEQFF.

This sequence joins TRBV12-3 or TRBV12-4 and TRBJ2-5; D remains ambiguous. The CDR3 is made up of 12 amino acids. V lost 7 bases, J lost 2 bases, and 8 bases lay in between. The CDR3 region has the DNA TGTGCCAGCACCCCTGGTCAAGAGACCCAGTACTTC. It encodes CASTPGQETQYF.

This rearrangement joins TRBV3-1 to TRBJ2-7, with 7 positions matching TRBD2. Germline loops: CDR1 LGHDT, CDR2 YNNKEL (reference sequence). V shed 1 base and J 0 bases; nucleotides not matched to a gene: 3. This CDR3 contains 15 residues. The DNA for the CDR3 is TGTGCCAGCAGCCAAGGGGGGGGGAGCTCCTACGAGCAGTACTTC. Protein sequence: CASSQGGGSSYEQYF.

The CDR3 region has the DNA TGCAGTGCTCATAGTATCGGGGTCGAGCAGTACTTC. It yields the protein CSAHSIGVEQYF. J is TRBJ2-7 and V is TRBV20-1, with a tentative D call TRBD2 (5 bases). Trimming left V 5 bases short and J 6 bases short, with 14 bases between. The CDR3 runs 12 residues. The germline gives CDR1 DFQATT, CDR2 SNEGSKA (reference sequence).

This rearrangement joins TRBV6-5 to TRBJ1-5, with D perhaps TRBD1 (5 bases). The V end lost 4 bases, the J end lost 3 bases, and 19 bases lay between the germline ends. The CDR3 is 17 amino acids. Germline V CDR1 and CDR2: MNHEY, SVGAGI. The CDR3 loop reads CASSSTQGVGNNQPQHF. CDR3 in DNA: TGTGCCAGCAGTTCCACCCAGGGCGTCGGAAACAATCAGCCCCAGCATTTT.

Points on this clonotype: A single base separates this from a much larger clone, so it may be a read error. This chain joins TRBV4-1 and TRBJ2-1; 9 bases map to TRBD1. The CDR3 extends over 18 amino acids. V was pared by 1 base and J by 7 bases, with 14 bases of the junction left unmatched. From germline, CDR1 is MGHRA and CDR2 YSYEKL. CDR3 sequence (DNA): TGCGCCAGCAGCCAAGTGGGACGAGTGACAGGGGGTTGGAATGAGCAGTTCTTC. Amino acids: CASSQVGRVTGGWNEQFF.

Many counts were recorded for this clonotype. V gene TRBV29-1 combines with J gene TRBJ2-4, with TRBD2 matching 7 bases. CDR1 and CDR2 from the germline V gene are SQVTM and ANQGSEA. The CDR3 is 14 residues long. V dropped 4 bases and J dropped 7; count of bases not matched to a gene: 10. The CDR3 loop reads CSVGPGGGMNIQYF. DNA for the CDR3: TGCAGCGTTGGGCCCGGGGGAGGGATGAACATTCAGTACTTC.

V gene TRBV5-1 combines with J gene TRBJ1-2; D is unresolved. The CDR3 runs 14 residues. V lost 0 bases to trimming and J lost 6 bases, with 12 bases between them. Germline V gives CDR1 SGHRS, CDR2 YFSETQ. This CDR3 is CASSLGSATDGYTF. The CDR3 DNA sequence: TGCGCCAGCAGCTTGGGTTCAGCAACGGATGGCTACACCTTC. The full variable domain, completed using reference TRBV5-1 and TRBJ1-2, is KAGVTQTPRYLIKTRGQQVTLSCSPISGHRSVSWYQQTPGQGLQFLFEYFSETQRNKGNFPGRFSGRQFSNSRSEMNVSTLELGDSALYLCASSLGSATDGYTFGSGTRLTVV.

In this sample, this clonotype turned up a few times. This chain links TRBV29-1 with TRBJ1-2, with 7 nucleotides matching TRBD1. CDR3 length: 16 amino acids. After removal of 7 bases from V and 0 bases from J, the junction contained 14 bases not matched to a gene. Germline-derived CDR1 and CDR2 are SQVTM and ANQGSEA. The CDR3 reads CSARGQWPSPNYGYTF. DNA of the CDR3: TGCAGCGCTAGGGGGCAGTGGCCCTCCCCTAACTATGGCTACACCTTC.

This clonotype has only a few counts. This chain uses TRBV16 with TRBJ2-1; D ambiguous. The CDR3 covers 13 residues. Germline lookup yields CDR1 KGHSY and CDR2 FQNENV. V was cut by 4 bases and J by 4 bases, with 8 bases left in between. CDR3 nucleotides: TGTGCCAGCAGCCCCAACGGTTACAATGAGCAGTTCTTC. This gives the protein CASSPNGYNEQFF. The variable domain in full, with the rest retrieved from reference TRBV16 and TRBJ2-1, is GEEVAQTPKHLVRGEGQKAKLYCAPIKGHSYVFWYQQVLKNEFKFLISFQNENVFDETGMPKERFSAKCLPNSPCSLEIQATKLEDSAVYFCASSPNGYNEQFFGPGTRLTVL.

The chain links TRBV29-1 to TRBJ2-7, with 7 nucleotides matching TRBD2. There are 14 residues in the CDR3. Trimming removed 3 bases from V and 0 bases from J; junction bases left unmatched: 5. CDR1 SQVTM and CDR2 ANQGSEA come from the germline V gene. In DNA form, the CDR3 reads TGCAGCGTTGAGAGGCGGGGGAGCTCCTACGAGCAGTACTTC. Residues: CSVERRGSSYEQYF.

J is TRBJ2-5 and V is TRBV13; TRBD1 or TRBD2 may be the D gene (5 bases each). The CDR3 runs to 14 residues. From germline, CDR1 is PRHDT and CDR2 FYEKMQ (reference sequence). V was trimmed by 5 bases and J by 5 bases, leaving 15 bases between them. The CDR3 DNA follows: TGTGCCAGCAGCGGGACCCAAGTGGGTGAGACCCAGTACTTC. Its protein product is CASSGTQVGETQYF.

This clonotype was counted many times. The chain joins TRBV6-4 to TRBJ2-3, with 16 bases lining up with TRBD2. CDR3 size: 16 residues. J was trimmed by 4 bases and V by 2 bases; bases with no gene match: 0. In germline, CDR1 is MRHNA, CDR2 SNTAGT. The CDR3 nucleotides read TGTGCCAGCAGTGACGGGACTAGCGGGGGGGCAGATACGCAGTATTTT. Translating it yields CASSDGTSGGADTQYF.

Written as DNA, the CDR3 is TGTGCCTGGGAACCGGGACTAGCGGGAAATGAGCAGTTCTTC. Amino acids: CAWEPGLAGNEQFF. The chain carries TRBV30 and TRBJ2-1; 13 bases map to TRBD2. The CDR3 contains 14 residues. Germline CDR1 is GTSNPN and CDR2 is SVGIG (reference sequence). V shed 5 bases, J shed 7 bases, and the junction held 5 bases outside the gene matches.

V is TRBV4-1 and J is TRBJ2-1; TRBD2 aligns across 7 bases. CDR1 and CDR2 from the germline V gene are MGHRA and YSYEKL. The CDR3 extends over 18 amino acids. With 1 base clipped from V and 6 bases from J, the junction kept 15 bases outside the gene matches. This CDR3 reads CASSQVGGGTGRRNEQFF. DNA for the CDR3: TGCGCCAGCAGCCAAGTGGGCGGGGGTACGGGACGCCGCAATGAGCAGTTCTTC.

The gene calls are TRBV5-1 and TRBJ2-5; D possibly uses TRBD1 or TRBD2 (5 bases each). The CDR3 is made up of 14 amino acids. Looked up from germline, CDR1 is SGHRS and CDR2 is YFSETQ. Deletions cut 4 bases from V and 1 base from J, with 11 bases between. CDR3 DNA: TGCGCCAGCAGCACCGGGACCCCCCAAGAGACCCAGTACTTC. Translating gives CASSTGTPQETQYF. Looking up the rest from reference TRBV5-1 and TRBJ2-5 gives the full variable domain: KAGVTQTPRYLIKTRGQQVTLSCSPISGHRSVSWYQQTPGQGLQFLFEYFSETQRNKGNFPGRFSGRQFSNSRSEMNVSTLELGDSALYLCASSTGTPQETQYFGPGTRLLVL.

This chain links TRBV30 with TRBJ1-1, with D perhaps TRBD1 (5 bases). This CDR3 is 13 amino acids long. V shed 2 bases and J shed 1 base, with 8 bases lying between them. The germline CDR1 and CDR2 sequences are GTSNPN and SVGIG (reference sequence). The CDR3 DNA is TGTGCCTGGAGTAGGCAGGGGAACACTGAAGCTTTCTTT. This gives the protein CAWSRQGNTEAFF.

The CDR3 DNA reads TGCAGTGCGATACCAGGGCGGATCACAGATACGCAGTATTTT. Its protein product is CSAIPGRITDTQYF. V gene TRBV20-1 combines with J gene TRBJ2-3; possibly TRBD1 for D (5 bases). Deletions cut 6 bases from V and 2 bases from J, with 15 bases between. Germline CDR1 is DFQATT and CDR2 is SNEGSKA (reference sequence). The CDR3 contains 14 residues.

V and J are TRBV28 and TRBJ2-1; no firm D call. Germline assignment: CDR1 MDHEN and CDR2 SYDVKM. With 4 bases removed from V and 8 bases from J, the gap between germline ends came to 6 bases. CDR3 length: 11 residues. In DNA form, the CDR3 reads TGTGCCAGCAGTTCCCCAGATGAGCAGTTCTTC. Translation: CASSSPDEQFF.

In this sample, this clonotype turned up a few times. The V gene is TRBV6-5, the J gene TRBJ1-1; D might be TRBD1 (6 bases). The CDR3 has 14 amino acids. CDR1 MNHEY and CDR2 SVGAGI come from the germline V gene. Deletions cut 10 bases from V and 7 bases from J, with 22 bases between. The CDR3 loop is CATLLGGRWGEAFF. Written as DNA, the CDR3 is TGTGCCACCCTTCTGGGGGGGCGGTGGGGTGAAGCTTTCTTT.

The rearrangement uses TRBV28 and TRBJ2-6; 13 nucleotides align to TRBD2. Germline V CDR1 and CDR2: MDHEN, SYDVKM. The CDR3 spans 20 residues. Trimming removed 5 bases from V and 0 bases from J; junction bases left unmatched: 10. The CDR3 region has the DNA TGTGCCAGCAGTCCGCACGGGACTAGCGGGGAAATCTCTGGGGCCAACGTCCTGACTTTC. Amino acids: CASSPHGTSGEISGANVLTF.

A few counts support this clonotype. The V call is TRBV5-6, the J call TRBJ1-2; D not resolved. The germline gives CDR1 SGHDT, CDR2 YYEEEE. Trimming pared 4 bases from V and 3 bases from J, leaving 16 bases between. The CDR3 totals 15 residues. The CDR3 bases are TGTGCCAGCAGCCCCCTGGAGCGTTCTCACTATGGCTACACCTTC. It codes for CASSPLERSHYGYTF.

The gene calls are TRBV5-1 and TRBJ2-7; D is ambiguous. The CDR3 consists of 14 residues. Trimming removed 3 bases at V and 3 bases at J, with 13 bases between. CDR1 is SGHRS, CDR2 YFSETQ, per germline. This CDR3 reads CASSYATDLYEQYF. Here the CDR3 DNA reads TGCGCCAGCAGCTATGCGACGGACCTCTACGAGCAGTACTTC. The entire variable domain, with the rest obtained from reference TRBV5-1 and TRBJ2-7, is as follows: KAGVTQTPRYLIKTRGQQVTLSCSPISGHRSVSWYQQTPGQGLQFLFEYFSETQRNKGNFPGRFSGRQFSNSRSEMNVSTLELGDSALYLCASSYATDLYEQYFGPGTRLTVT.

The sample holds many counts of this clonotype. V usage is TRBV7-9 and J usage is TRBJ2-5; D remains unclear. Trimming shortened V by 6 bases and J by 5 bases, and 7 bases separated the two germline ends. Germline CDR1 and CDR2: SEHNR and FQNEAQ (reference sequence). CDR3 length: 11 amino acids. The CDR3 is CASSSLETQYF. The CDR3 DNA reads TGTGCCAGCAGTTCCTTGGAGACCCAGTACTTC.

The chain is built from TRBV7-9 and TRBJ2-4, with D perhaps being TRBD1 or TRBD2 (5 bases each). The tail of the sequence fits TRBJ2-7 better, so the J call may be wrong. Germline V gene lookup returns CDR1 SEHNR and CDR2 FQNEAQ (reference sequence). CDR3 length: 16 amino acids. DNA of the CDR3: TGTGCCAGCAGCTCAGGGAGAGGGAGTCGGGCCTACGAGCAGTACTTC. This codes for CASSSGRGSRAYEQYF.